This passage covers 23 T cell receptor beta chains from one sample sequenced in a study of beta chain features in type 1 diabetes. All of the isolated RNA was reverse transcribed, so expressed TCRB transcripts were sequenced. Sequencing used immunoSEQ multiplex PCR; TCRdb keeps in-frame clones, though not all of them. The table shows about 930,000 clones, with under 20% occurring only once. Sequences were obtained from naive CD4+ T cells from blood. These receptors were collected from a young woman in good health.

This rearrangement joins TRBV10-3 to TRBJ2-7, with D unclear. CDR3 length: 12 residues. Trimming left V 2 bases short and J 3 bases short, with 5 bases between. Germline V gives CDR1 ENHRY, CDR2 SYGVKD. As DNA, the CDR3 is TGTGCCATCAGTGAGAAAAGCTACGAGCAGTACTTC. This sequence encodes CAISEKSYEQYF.

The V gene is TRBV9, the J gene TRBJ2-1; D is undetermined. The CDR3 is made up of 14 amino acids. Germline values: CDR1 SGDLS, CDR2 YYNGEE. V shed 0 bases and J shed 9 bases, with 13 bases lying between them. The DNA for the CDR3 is TGTGCCAGCAGCGTAGCTTTGGTGGTCGGTGAGCAGTTCTTC. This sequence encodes CASSVALVVGEQFF.

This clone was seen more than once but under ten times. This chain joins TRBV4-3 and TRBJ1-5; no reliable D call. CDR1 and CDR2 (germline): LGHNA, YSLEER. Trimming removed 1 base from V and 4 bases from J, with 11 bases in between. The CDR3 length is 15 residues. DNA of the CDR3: TGCGCCAGCAGCCAAGCTGTAGCGGGAAATCAGCCCCAGCATTTT. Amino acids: CASSQAVAGNQPQHF.

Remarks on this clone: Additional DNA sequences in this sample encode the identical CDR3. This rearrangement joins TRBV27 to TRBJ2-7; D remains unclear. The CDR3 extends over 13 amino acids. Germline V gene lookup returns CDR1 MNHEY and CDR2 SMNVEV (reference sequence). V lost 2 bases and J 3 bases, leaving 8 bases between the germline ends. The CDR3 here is CASSLRPSYEQYF. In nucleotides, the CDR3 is TGTGCCAGCAGTTTAAGACCTAGCTACGAGCAGTACTTC.

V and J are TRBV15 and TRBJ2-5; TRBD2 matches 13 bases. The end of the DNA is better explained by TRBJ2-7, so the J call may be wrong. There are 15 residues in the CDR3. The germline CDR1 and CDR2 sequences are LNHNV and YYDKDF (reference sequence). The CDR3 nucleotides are TGTGCCACCAGCGTGAGGACTAGCGGGAGTACCGAGCAGTACTTC. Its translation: CATSVRTSGSTEQYF.

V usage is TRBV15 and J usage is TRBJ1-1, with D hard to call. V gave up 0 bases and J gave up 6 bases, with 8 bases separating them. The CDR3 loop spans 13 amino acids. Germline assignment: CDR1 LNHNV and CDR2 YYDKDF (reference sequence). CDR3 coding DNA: TGTGCCACCAGCAGAGATGAGTCCTCTGAAGCTTTCTTT. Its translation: CATSRDESSEAFF.

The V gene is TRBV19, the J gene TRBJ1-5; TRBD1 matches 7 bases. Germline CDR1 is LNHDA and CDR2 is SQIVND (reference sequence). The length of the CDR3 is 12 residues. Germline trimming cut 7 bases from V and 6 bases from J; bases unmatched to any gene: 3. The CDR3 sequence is CASTPGGQPQHF. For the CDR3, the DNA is TGTGCCAGTACCCCAGGGGGTCAGCCCCAGCATTTT.

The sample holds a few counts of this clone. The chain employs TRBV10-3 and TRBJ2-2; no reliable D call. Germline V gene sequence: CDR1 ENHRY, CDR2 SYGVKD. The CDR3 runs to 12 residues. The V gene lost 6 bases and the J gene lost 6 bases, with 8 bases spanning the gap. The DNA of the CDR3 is TGTGCCATCAGCTTAGAGGCCGGGGAGCTGTTTTTT. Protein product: CAISLEAGELFF.

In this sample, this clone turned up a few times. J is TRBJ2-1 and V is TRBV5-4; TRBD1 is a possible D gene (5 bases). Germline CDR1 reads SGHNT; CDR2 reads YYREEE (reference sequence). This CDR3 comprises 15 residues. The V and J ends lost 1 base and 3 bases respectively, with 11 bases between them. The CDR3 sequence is CASSLSGAHYNEQFF. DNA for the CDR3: TGTGCCAGCAGCTTGTCTGGGGCACACTACAATGAGCAGTTCTTC.

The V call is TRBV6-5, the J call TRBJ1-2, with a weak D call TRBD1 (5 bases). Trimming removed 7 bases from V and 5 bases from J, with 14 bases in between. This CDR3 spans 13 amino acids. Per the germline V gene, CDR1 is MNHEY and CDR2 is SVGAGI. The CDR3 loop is CASKPGPRYGYTF. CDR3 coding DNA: TGTGCCAGCAAACCGGGACCTCGATATGGCTACACCTTC.

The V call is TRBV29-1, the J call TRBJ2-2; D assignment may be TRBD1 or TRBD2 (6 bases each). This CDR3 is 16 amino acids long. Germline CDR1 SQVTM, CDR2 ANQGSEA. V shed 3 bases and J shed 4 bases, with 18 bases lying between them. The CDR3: CSVELRKQGGTGELFF. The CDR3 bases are TGCAGCGTTGAGTTACGGAAACAGGGAGGCACCGGGGAGCTGTTTTTT.

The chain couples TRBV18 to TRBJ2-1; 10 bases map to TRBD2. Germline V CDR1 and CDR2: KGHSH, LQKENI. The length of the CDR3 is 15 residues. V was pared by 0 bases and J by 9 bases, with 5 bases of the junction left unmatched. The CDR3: CASSPPSGRAIEQFF. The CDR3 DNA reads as TGTGCCAGCTCACCACCGAGCGGGAGGGCCATTGAGCAGTTCTTC. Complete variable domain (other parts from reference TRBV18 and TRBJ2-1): NAGVMQNPRHLVRRRGQEARLRCSPMKGHSHVYWYRQLPEEGLKFMVYLQKENIIDESGMPKERFSAEFPKEGPSILRIQQVVRGDSAAYFCASSPPSGRAIEQFFGPGTRLTVL.

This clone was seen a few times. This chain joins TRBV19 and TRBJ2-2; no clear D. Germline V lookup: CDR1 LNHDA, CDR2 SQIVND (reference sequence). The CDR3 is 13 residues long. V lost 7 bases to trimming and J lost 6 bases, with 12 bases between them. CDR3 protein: CASTRLESGELFF. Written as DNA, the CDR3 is TGTGCCAGTACTCGGTTGGAGTCCGGGGAGCTGTTTTTT. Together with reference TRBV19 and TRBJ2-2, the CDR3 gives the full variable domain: DGGITQSPKYLFRKEGQNVTLSCEQNLNHDAMYWYRQDPGQGLRLIYYSQIVNDFQKGDIAEGYSVSREKKESFPLTVTSAQKNPTAFYLCASTRLESGELFFGEGSRLTVL.

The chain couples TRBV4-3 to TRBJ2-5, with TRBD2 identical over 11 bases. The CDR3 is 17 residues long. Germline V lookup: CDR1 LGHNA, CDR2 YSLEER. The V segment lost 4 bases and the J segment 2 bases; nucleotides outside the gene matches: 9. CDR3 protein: CASSPGLADEFQETQYF. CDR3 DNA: TGCGCCAGCAGCCCGGGACTAGCGGACGAATTTCAAGAGACCCAGTACTTC.

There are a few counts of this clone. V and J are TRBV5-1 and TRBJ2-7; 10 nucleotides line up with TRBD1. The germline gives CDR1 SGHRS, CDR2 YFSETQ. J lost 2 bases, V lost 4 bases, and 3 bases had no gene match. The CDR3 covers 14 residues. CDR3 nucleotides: TGCGCCAGCAGCCCCGGGACAGGGGCCTACGAGCAGTACTTC. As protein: CASSPGTGAYEQYF.

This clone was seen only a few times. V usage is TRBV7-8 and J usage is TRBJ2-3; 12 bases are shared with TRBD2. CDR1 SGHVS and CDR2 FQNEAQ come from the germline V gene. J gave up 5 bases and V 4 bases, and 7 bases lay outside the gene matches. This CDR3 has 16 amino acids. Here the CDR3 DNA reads TGTGCCAGCAGCTCCACGGGACTAGCGGGTCAAGATACGCAGTATTTT. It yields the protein CASSSTGLAGQDTQYF.

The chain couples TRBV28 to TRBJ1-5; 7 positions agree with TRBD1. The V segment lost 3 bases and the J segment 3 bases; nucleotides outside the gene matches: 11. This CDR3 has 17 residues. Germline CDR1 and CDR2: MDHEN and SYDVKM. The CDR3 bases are TGTGCCAGCAGTTTCCACCCCCCGACAGGGCTCAATCAGCCCCAGCATTTT. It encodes CASSFHPPTGLNQPQHF. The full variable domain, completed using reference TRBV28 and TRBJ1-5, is DVKVTQSSRYLVKRTGEKVFLECVQDMDHENMFWYRQDPGLGLRLIYFSYDVKMKEKGDIPEGYSVSREKKERFSLILESASTNQTSMYLCASSFHPPTGLNQPQHFGDGTRLSIL.

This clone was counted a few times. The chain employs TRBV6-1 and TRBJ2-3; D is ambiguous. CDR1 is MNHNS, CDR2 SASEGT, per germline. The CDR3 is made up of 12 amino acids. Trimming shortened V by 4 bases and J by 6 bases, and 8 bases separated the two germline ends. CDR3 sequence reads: CASSVNGDTQYF. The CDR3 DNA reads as TGTGCCAGCAGTGTAAACGGCGATACGCAGTATTTT.

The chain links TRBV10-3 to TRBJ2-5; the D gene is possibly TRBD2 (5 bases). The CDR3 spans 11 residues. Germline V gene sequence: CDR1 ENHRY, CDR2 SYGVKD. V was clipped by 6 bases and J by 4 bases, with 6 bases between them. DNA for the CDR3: TGTGCCATCAGGGCGGGAGAGACCCAGTACTTC. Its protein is CAIRAGETQYF.

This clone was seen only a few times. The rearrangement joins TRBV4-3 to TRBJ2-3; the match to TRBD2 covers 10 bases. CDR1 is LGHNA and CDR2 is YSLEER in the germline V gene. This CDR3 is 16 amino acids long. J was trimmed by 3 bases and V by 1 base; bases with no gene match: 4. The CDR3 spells CASSQAASGSTDTQYF. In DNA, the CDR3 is TGCGCCAGCAGCCAAGCGGCTAGCGGGAGTACAGATACGCAGTATTTT.

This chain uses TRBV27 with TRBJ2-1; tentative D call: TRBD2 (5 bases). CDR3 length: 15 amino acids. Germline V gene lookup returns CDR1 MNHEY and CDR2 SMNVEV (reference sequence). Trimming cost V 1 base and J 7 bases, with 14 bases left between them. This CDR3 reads CASSLWGVSGNEQFF. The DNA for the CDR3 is TGTGCCAGCAGTTTATGGGGTGTTTCGGGGAATGAGCAGTTCTTC.

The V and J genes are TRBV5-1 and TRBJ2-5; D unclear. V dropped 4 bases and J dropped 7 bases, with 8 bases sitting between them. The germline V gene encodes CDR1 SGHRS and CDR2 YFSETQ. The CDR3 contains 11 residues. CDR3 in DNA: TGCGCCAGCAGCGCGCCCGGGACCCAGTACTTC. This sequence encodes CASSAPGTQYF.

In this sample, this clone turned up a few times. The chain's CDR3 is CASSLSGSGTTDTQYF. The CDR3 DNA follows: TGTGCCAGCAGCCTCTCGGGTAGCGGGACCACAGATACGCAGTATTTT. This chain uses TRBV9 with TRBJ2-3; 8 bases fit TRBD2. Germline lookup yields CDR1 SGDLS and CDR2 YYNGEE. This CDR3 contains 16 residues. The V gene end was trimmed by 4 bases and the J gene end by 2 bases; junction bases not matched to a gene: 9.